The 21 T cell receptor beta chains presented below share a single source sample, sequenced in a study of Graves' ophthalmopathy and Graves' hyperthyroidism (dated by TCRdb to 2016 to 2019). The listed sequencing device is Illumina HiSeq 2000. For repertoire sequencing, TCR beta CDR3 regions were amplified from RNA transcripts. A first-round RT-PCR used HTBI primers with the Qiagen OneStep RT-PCR kit, followed by a second-round multiplex PCR, size selection and purification. TCRdb redid the processing of the public reads, applying fastp at Q25 and MiXCR, and retained in-frame beta chains. Each CDR3 protein gets just one entry, which takes the most common genes and DNA from the rows behind it. The sample profile shows around 520,000 distinct CDR3 sequences; about two fifths of them were found once. About 4% of the sample is held by the ten biggest clonotypes. The specimen sequenced was peripheral blood or thyroid tissue (not recorded which). The receptors were sampled from an adult man with Graves' hyperthyroidism.

The gene calls are TRBV7-2 and TRBJ1-3, with D tentatively TRBD1 (6 bases). V was clipped by 3 bases and J by 2 bases, with 11 bases between them. The CDR3 contains 15 residues. The germline V gene has CDR1 SGHTA and CDR2 FQGNSA. CDR3 sequence reads: CASSFLGGPGNTIYF. Here the CDR3 DNA reads TGTGCCAGCAGCTTCCTGGGGGGGCCTGGAAACACCATATATTTT.

This clonotype came up many times. The CDR3 nucleotides are TGCGCCAGCAGCTTGGGCCCTGCGAGGGGATCCTACGAGCAGTACTTC. Amino acid sequence: CASSLGPARGSYEQYF. The chain combines TRBV5-1 with TRBJ2-7; D may match TRBD1 or TRBD2 (5 bases each). The CDR3 totals 16 residues. Germline-derived CDR1 and CDR2 are SGHRS and YFSETQ. V lost 0 bases, J lost 1 base, and 14 bases lay in between.

This clonotype was seen many times. The CDR3 coding sequence is TGTGCCAGCAGTTTTCGGGGGGGCAGGGGTCTCTACGAGCAGTACTTC. Translation gives CASSFRGGRGLYEQYF. This rearrangement joins TRBV6-5 to TRBJ2-7; TRBD2 matches at 8 bases. Looked up from germline, CDR1 is MNHEY and CDR2 is SVGAGI. This CDR3 comprises 16 residues. With 4 bases clipped from V and 3 bases from J, the junction kept 11 bases outside the gene matches.

The V and J genes are TRBV12-3 or TRBV12-4 and TRBJ2-7; the match to TRBD2 covers 10 bases. The CDR3 spans 15 residues. V lost 4 bases, J lost 0 bases, and 3 bases stayed unmatched. Here the CDR3 reads CASSSRLAGSYEQYF. In DNA, the CDR3 is TGTGCCAGCAGTTCCCGACTAGCGGGCTCCTACGAGCAGTACTTC.

The V gene is TRBV2, the J gene TRBJ1-5; the D gene is possibly TRBD1 (6 bases). The V end lost 5 bases, the J end lost 4 bases, and 21 bases lay between the germline ends. CDR3 length: 17 residues. Germline V gene sequence: CDR1 SNHLY, CDR2 FYNNEI. DNA for the CDR3: TGTGCCAGCAGTACTCGAGGGGGAGAGGGGTCGAATCAGCCCCAGCATTTT. Residues: CASSTRGGEGSNQPQHF.

The chain joins TRBV29-1 to TRBJ1-2; D possibly corresponds to TRBD1 (6 bases). Germline-derived CDR1 and CDR2 are SQVTM and ANQGSEA. With 8 bases removed from V and 0 bases from J, the gap between germline ends came to 16 bases. The CDR3 runs 14 residues. The CDR3 nucleotides are TGCAGCAGAGAAACAGGGCCCGCTAACTATGGCTACACCTTC. Translation gives CSRETGPANYGYTF.

This clonotype occurred many times. The chain recombines TRBV5-4 with TRBJ2-5; 12 nucleotides align to TRBD2. This CDR3 is 15 amino acids long. The V segment lost 4 bases and the J segment 5 bases; nucleotides outside the gene matches: 6. Per the germline V gene, CDR1 is SGHNT and CDR2 is YYREEE (reference sequence). CDR3 coding DNA: TGTGCCAGCAGCCCTAGCGGGAGGGGTACCGAGACCCAGTACTTC. This codes for CASSPSGRGTETQYF.

This clonotype was detected a few times. The chain joins TRBV12-3 or TRBV12-4 to TRBJ1-1; 7 bases are a match to TRBD1. The V gene end was trimmed by 5 bases and the J gene end by 5 bases; junction bases not matched to a gene: 8. The length of the CDR3 is 14 residues. Here the CDR3 DNA reads TGTGCCAGCAGTGGGACAGTAGGGGTGACTGAAGCTTTCTTT. Translating gives CASSGTVGVTEAFF.

This clonotype was seen a few times. The gene calls are TRBV6-5 and TRBJ1-2, with TRBD1 as a possible D gene (6 bases). The V gene lost 6 bases and the J gene lost 4 bases, with 12 bases spanning the gap. The germline CDR1 and CDR2 sequences are MNHEY and SVGAGI. CDR3 length equals 13 residues. CDR3 sequence: CASRLDRFYGYTF. CDR3 bases: TGTGCCAGCAGGCTCGACAGGTTCTATGGCTACACCTTC.

This chain links TRBV20-1 with TRBJ2-7; the match to TRBD1 covers 8 bases. The CDR3 runs to 14 residues. The germline gives CDR1 DFQATT, CDR2 SNEGSKA (reference sequence). Trimming took 3 bases from V and 4 from J; bases not matched to a gene: 8. This CDR3 reads CSASGQGSVYEQYF. CDR3 coding DNA: TGCAGTGCTAGTGGACAGGGAAGTGTTTACGAGCAGTACTTC.

The V call is TRBV6-5, the J call TRBJ1-5, with D unclear. The germline gives CDR1 MNHEY, CDR2 SVGAGI. The V gene lost 1 base and the J gene lost 4 bases, with 5 bases spanning the gap. The CDR3 is made up of 13 amino acids. CDR3 nucleotides: TGTGCCAGCAGTTACTTGGGAAATCAGCCCCAGCATTTT. Amino acid sequence: CASSYLGNQPQHF.

This clonotype has a handful of counts. The chain combines TRBV9 with TRBJ2-2; D might be TRBD1 or TRBD2, each matching 6 bases. The germline CDR1 and CDR2 sequences are SGDLS and YYNGEE. With 3 bases removed from V and 0 bases from J, the gap between germline ends came to 12 bases. This CDR3 is 16 amino acids long. The CDR3 reads CASSEGGSANTGELFF. In DNA, the CDR3 is TGTGCCAGCAGCGAGGGGGGCAGTGCGAACACCGGGGAGCTGTTTTTT. Together with reference TRBV9 and TRBJ2-2, the CDR3 gives the full variable domain: DSGVTQTPKHLITATGQRVTLRCSPRSGDLSVYWYQQSLDQGLQFLIQYYNGEERAKGNILERFSAQQFPDLHSELNLSSLELGDSALYFCASSEGGSANTGELFFGEGSRLTVL.

This chain uses TRBV7-2 with TRBJ2-7, with D perhaps TRBD2 (6 bases). The V gene lost 7 bases and the J gene lost 7 bases, with 20 bases spanning the gap. The germline V gene has CDR1 SGHTA and CDR2 FQGNSA. CDR3 size: 14 residues. The CDR3 DNA is TGTGCCAGCACCCGGGGCGGGGCAAGCAGAGAGCAGTACTTC. It translates to CASTRGGASREQYF.

This clonotype was recorded at least ten times. The chain employs TRBV7-6 and TRBJ1-2; D not resolved. CDR3 length: 18 residues. V lost 0 bases and J lost 3, with 20 bases in between. CDR1 and CDR2 (germline): SGHVS, FNYEAQ. Written as DNA, the CDR3 is TGTGCCAGCAGCTTAGCTAGCGGGTTTGAGGGCTTTCACTATGGCTACACCTTC. It yields the protein CASSLASGFEGFHYGYTF.

The CDR3 loop is CASSPTSRRVPYQPQHF. CDR3 coding DNA: TGTGCCAGCAGTCCAACAAGCAGAAGGGTTCCTTATCAGCCCCAGCATTTT. The chain is built from TRBV6-1 and TRBJ1-5; D is unresolved. The V gene lost 5 bases and the J gene lost 5 bases, with 22 bases spanning the gap. Germline V lookup: CDR1 MNHNS, CDR2 SASEGT. This CDR3 is built from 17 residues.

This clonotype came up many times. V gene TRBV20-1 combines with J gene TRBJ2-7; D is perhaps TRBD1 (5 bases). This CDR3 spans 13 amino acids. The ends were cut back, 2 bases at V and 5 bases at J, with 13 bases in the middle. Looked up from germline, CDR1 is DFQATT and CDR2 is SNEGSKA (reference sequence). The CDR3 DNA follows: TGCAGTGCTAGATCACTTCAGGGCCACGAGCAGTACTTC. This translates into CSARSLQGHEQYF.

A single count supports this clonotype. A read error may produce the germline difference seen at one junction end. The chain links TRBV10-2 to TRBJ2-7; D uncertain. Per germline, CDR1 WSHSY and CDR2 SAAADI. This CDR3 contains 15 residues. CDR3 in DNA: TGTGCCAGCAGTGAAAGTCTAGGGTCGTCCTACGAGCAGTACTTC. Its protein product is CASSESLGSSYEQYF.

This chain links TRBV7-8 with TRBJ2-5; 9 nucleotides match TRBD1. Germline-derived CDR1 and CDR2 are SGHVS and FQNEAQ. This CDR3 contains 16 residues. The junction had 10 bases not matched to a gene; V was cut back by 5 bases and J by 3 bases. This CDR3 reads CASSDNRGLGEETQYF. CDR3 in DNA: TGTGCCAGCAGCGACAACAGGGGGCTTGGGGAAGAGACCCAGTACTTC.

With regard to this clonotype: Sequence at one end of the junction differs from germline and may be a read error. The chain employs TRBV7-2 and TRBJ1-1; 7 bases map to TRBD1. The CDR3 consists of 16 residues. Germline V gene lookup returns CDR1 SGHTA and CDR2 FQGNSA. CDR3 bases: TGTGTCAGCAGCCCGAGGGCAACAGGGGCGACCTACAGAGCTTTCTTT. It encodes CVSSPRATGATYRAFF.

This sequence joins TRBV29-1 and TRBJ1-5; 9 positions agree with TRBD1. Germline V gene lookup returns CDR1 SQVTM and CDR2 ANQGSEA. V lost 4 bases and J lost 6; bases outside the gene matches: 13. The CDR3 runs 16 residues. CDR3 protein: CSVGNLGTGIGQPQHF. CDR3 nucleotides: TGCAGCGTTGGAAATTTAGGGACAGGGATCGGTCAGCCCCAGCATTTT.

The V and J genes are TRBV10-3 and TRBJ2-7; D is unclear. With the DNA end fitting TRBJ2-1 better, the J assignment may be wrong. This CDR3 has 11 amino acids. CDR1 ENHRY and CDR2 SYGVKD come from the germline V gene. CDR3 sequence reads: CAISGVGEQFF. The CDR3 nucleotides are TGTGCCATCAGTGGGGTGGGTGAGCAGTTCTTC.